The source of this TCR beta chain is a study of cytomegalovirus exposure and HLA in healthy donors. Per germline, CDR1 SEHNR and CDR2 FQNEAQ (reference sequence). The CDR3 contains 13 residues. The V end lost 2 bases, the J end lost 5 bases, and 7 bases lay between the germline ends. The PCR was carried out with 60 Vbeta primers and 13 Jbeta primers. The assay was immunoSEQ multiplex PCR, and TCRdb's table has in-frame clones only and misses some. This table has approximately 98,000 clones, approximately 79% appearing once. Sequences were obtained from PBMCs. This clonotype originated in a male donor in good health and CMV-seronegative. The rearrangement uses TRBV7-9 and TRBJ2-1; tentatively, D is TRBD2 (5 bases). Written as DNA, the CDR3 is TGTGCCAGCAGCTTATACGGGGACAATGAGCAGTTCTTC. It specifies CASSLYGDNEQFF. The complete variable domain, with remaining parts taken from reference TRBV7-9 and TRBJ2-1, reads DTGVSQNPRHKITKRGQNVTFRCDPISEHNRLYWYRQTLGQGPEFLTYFQNEAQLEKSRLLSDRFSAERPKGSFSTLEIQRTEQGDSAMYLCASSLYGDNEQFFGPGTRLTVL.